Reported below is one T cell receptor (beta chain). No antigen is known for it. Original data processing: Each donor had about 90,000 to nearly 500,000 clonotypes. TCRdb used MiXCR to reprocess the 5' RACE reads, holding one entry per CDR3 protein. What appears here as the V and J calls and clone size reflects TCRdb's work, not the paper's. The table shows around 380,000 distinct CDR3 sequences, with more than 25% occurring only once. This sample was taken from a study of identical twins' blood T cells. On the study more broadly: Approximately 50 million reads covered roughly six alpha-chain and roughly six beta-chain libraries.

Study results and caveats: Environmental influences on twin similarity could not be excluded.

Germline assignment: CDR1 SNHLY and CDR2 FYNNEI. This CDR3 has 13 residues. V lost 6 bases to trimming and J lost 7 bases, with 15 bases between them. The chain couples TRBV2 to TRBJ1-2, with no clear D. The material sequenced was PBMCs. The receptor comes from a woman between 18 and 49 years old in good health. The CDR3 protein is CASRYTALSGYTF. CDR3 nucleotides: TGTGCCAGCAGATACACAGCTTTGAGTGGCTACACCTTC.